This TCR beta chain was sequenced for a study of radiotherapy plus CTLA-4 blockade in lung cancer. Study results and limitations: Expansion in blood of tumor-derived TCR clones was seen after radiotherapy plus ipilimumab.

Only in-frame clones appear in the TCRdb table, and some are missing; sequencing was by immunoSEQ multiplex PCR. The sample records roughly 88,000 clones, roughly 80% being singletons. With respect to this clone: Its target is not known.

This CDR3 spans 12 amino acids. Per germline, CDR1 GTSNPN and CDR2 SVGIG (reference sequence). Sequences were derived from peripheral blood, sampled from a patient treated with radiotherapy plus ipilimumab. The TCR was taken from a human donor with non-small cell lung cancer who had stable disease on radiotherapy plus ipilimumab. The rearrangement joins TRBV30 to TRBJ1-2; TRBD1 aligns across 11 bases. CDR3 loop: CGGGQGADGYTF. The CDR3 nucleotides read TGTGGAGGAGGACAGGGGGCGGATGGCTACACCTTC.